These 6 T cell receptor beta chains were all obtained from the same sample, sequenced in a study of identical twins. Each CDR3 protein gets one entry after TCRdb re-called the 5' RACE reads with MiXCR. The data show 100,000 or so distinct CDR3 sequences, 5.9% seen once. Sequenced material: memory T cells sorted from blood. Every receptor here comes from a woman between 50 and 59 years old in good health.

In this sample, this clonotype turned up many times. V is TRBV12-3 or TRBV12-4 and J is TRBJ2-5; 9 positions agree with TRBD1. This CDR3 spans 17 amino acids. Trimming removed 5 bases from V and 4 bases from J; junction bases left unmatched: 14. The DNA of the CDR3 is TGTGCCAGCAGTCCCCCCCCGACCGGGGACAGGGCAGAGACCCAGTACTTC. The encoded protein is CASSPPPTGDRAETQYF.

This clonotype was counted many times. CDR3 DNA sequence: TGTGCCAGCAGCCCCGGGGCAGGGGATAATTCACCCCTCCACTTT. Amino acid sequence: CASSPGAGDNSPLHF. V and J are TRBV5-6 and TRBJ1-6; perhaps TRBD1 as D (6 bases). CDR1 and CDR2 from the germline V gene are SGHDT and YYEEEE. Trimming cost V 4 bases and J 5 bases, with 13 bases left between them. There are 15 residues in the CDR3. The full variable domain, its missing parts supplied by reference TRBV5-6 and TRBJ1-6, is DAGVTQSPTHLIKTRGQQVTLRCSPKSGHDTVSWYQQALGQGPQFIFQYYEEEERQRGNFPDRFSGHQFPNYSSELNVNALLLGDSALYLCASSPGAGDNSPLHFGNGTRLTVT.

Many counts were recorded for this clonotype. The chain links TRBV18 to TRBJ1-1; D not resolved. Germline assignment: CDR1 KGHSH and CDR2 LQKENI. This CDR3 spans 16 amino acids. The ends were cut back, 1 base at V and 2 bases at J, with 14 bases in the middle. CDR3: CASSPLPVDSNTEAFF. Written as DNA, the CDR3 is TGTGCCAGCTCACCACTGCCAGTGGATTCTAACACTGAAGCTTTCTTT.

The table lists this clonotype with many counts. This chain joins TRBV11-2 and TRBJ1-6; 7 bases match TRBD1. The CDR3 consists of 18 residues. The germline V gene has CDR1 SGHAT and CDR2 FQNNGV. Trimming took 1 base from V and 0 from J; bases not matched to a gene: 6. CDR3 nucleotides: TGTGCCAGCAGCTTAGGGACAGGTAGAAGCTCCTATAATTCACCCCTCCACTTT. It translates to CASSLGTGRSSYNSPLHF.

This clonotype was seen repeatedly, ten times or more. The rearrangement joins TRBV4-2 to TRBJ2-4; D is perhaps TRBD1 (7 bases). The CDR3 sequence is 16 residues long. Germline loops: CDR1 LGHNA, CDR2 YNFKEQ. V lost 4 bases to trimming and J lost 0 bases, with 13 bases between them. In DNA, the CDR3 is TGTGCCAGCAGCCCCCAGGGGGGACTAGCCAAAAACATTCAGTACTTC. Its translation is CASSPQGGLAKNIQYF.

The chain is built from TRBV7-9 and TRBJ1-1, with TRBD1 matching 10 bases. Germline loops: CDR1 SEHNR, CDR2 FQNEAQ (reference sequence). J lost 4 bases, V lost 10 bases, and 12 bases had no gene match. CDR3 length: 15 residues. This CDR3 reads CAIGTGVIRGTEAFF. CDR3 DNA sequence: TGTGCCATAGGGACAGGGGTAATTCGAGGCACTGAAGCTTTCTTT.